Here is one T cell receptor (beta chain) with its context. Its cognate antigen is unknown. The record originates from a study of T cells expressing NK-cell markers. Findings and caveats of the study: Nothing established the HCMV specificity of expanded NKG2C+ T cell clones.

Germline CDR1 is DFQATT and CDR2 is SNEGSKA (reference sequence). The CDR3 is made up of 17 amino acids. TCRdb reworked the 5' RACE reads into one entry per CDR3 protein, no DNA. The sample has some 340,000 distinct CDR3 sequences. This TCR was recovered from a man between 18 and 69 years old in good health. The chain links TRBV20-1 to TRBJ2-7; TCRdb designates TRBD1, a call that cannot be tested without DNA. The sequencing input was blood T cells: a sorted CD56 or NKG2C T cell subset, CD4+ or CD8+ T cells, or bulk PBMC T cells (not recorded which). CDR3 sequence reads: CSARGWVSGGGPYEQYF.